This T cell receptor beta chain was observed in a study of blood T cell repertoires in COVID-19. The overall study: The United States, Italy and Spain provided the acute and convalescent COVID-19 samples.

Followed over time, Seattle patients had been enrolled while infection was active. As handled by the study authors: Researchers report that nucleated cell counts were estimated from reference gene primer amplification. Sequencing used immunoSEQ multiplex PCR; TCRdb keeps in-frame clones, though not all of them. The DNA was the basis for D and trimming; V, J and clone size are from that table. The sample records 150,000 to 200,000 clones, approximately 80% being singletons. The sample was peripheral blood. The TCR comes from a man aged 60 to 69 with COVID-19, enrolled during active disease.

In DNA, the CDR3 is TGCGCCAGCTCGGACAGACCCGAGAACACCATATATTTT. Amino acids: CASSDRPENTIYF. V is TRBV5-1 and J is TRBJ1-3; weak D call: TRBD1 (6 bases). This CDR3 contains 13 residues. CDR1 and CDR2 (germline): SGHRS, YFSETQ. V was pared by 7 bases and J by 7 bases, with 15 bases between.